The sequence of this T cell receptor beta chain was determined in a study of Ad26.COV2.S vaccination and SARS-CoV-2 variants. Study summary: Recipients of Ad26.COV2.S got it intramuscularly, once or twice 56 days apart. Broader study findings: After vaccination, reports described spike-specific CD8+ and CD4+ T cell responses as showing substantial breadth. Across vaccine and placebo recipients, the breadth of non-spike TCRs was similar.

For this clone: Its target is not known.

Indicated treatment: 15 to 20 received Ad26.COV2.S at low or high dose, single or two shots; roughly 5 received placebo; per-sample allocation not given. Samples were taken on day 63 after the first vaccine or placebo injection. Spike of the Wuhan-strain SARS-CoV-2 was expressed by an Ad26 vector, which formed the vaccine. Germline V gene sequence: CDR1 MNHEY, CDR2 SMNVEV (reference sequence). The V and J ends lost 4 bases and 4 bases, in that order; junction bases with no gene match: 2. The CDR3 is 13 residues long. Profiling relied on immunoSEQ multiplex PCR, and the TCRdb table lists in-frame clones only, not all of them. The sample yields around 400,000 clones, around nine tenths seen once.

The clonotype originates from a person aged 18-65 years who received the Ad26.COV2.S COVID-19 vaccine or a placebo. The source was peripheral blood, collected in a trial of Ad26.COV2.S vaccine versus placebo. The chain links TRBV27 to TRBJ1-2; 8 nucleotides align to TRBD1. The CDR3 DNA is TGTGCCAGCAGTTATACAGGGGGCTATGGCTACACCTTC. Residues: CASSYTGGYGYTF.